The 23 T cell receptor beta chains listed next were all sequenced from one sample in a study of cytomegalovirus exposure and HLA in healthy donors. Vbeta (60) and Jbeta (13) primers were used in the PCR. TCRdb's copy holds only in-frame clones and misses some; the assay was immunoSEQ multiplex PCR. The sample contains roughly 110,000 clones, roughly four fifths of which appear only once. The source material was PBMCs. The source is a man aged 18 to 30 in good health and CMV-seronegative.

This chain uses TRBV10-3 with TRBJ2-7; possible D gene TRBD2, 6 bases. V lost 5 bases to trimming and J lost 3 bases, with 14 bases between them. Germline assignment: CDR1 ENHRY and CDR2 SYGVKD. The CDR3 is made up of 14 amino acids. CDR3 amino acids: CAISWGLGSYEQYF. Here the CDR3 DNA reads TGTGCCATCAGTTGGGGACTCGGGAGCTACGAGCAGTACTTC.

V is TRBV9 and J is TRBJ2-5, with 11 bases that match TRBD2. There are 16 residues in the CDR3. Germline V CDR1 and CDR2: SGDLS, YYNGEE. Trimming took 4 bases from V and 2 from J; bases not matched to a gene: 7. This chain's CDR3 is CASSPGVAGGQETQYF. The CDR3 coding sequence is TGTGCCAGCAGCCCCGGGGTAGCGGGGGGGCAAGAGACCCAGTACTTC. The full variable domain, rest sourced from reference TRBV9 and TRBJ2-5, is DSGVTQTPKHLITATGQRVTLRCSPRSGDLSVYWYQQSLDQGLQFLIQYYNGEERAKGNILERFSAQQFPDLHSELNLSSLELGDSALYFCASSPGVAGGQETQYFGPGTRLLVL.

The chain employs TRBV19 and TRBJ1-6; unclear D gene. The CDR3 consists of 12 residues. V was pared by 9 bases and J by 8 bases, with 11 bases between. Germline V gene lookup returns CDR1 LNHDA and CDR2 SQIVND (reference sequence). The CDR3 loop reads CASRQVDSPLHF. CDR3 in DNA: TGTGCCAGCAGGCAAGTGGATTCACCCCTCCACTTT.

The genes are TRBV6-5 and TRBJ2-1, with D maybe TRBD1 (5 bases). V lost 5 bases and J lost 6, with 11 bases in between. Germline CDR1 reads MNHEY; CDR2 reads SVGAGI. CDR3 length equals 13 residues. The CDR3 nucleotides read TGTGCCAGCAGTGACAGTCAGCGCAATGAGCAGTTCTTC. Its protein is CASSDSQRNEQFF.

This clone turned up a few times. V and J are TRBV7-9 and TRBJ2-2; D might be TRBD1 (6 bases). The germline V gene has CDR1 SEHNR and CDR2 FQNEAQ (reference sequence). V was shortened by 6 bases and J by 0 bases, with 11 bases between the two germline ends. The CDR3 has 15 amino acids. In DNA form, the CDR3 reads TGTGCCAGCAGAACCGGGACAACGAACACCGGGGAGCTGTTTTTT. Protein: CASRTGTTNTGELFF.

In this sample, this clone turned up a few times. The chain joins TRBV4-1 to TRBJ1-1; no firm D call. Trimming stripped 5 bases from V and 0 bases from J, with 10 bases between. The CDR3 totals 14 residues. Germline V gene sequence: CDR1 MGHRA, CDR2 YSYEKL. The CDR3 loop reads CASSEGQLNTEAFF. CDR3 DNA: TGCGCCAGCAGCGAGGGCCAGTTGAACACTGAAGCTTTCTTT.

The CDR3 protein is CASRTGHYGYTF. CDR3 sequence (DNA): TGTGCCAGCAGAACAGGCCACTATGGCTACACCTTC. The rearrangement joins TRBV6-5 to TRBJ1-2; D is perhaps TRBD1 (5 bases). Germline V gives CDR1 MNHEY, CDR2 SVGAGI. This CDR3 is built from 12 residues. Deletions cut 6 bases from V and 3 bases from J, with 8 bases between.

The V call is TRBV5-4, the J call TRBJ1-1, with 7 nucleotides matching TRBD1. V shed 5 bases, J shed 1 base, and the junction held 8 bases outside the gene matches. The CDR3 totals 15 residues. Per germline, CDR1 SGHNT and CDR2 YYREEE (reference sequence). CDR3 sequence: CASSPLRGRNTEAFF. Here the CDR3 DNA reads TGTGCCAGCAGTCCGCTCAGGGGGAGGAACACTGAAGCTTTCTTT. Together with reference TRBV5-4 and TRBJ1-1, the CDR3 gives the full variable domain: ETGVTQSPTHLIKTRGQQVTLRCSSQSGHNTVSWYQQALGQGPQFIFQYYREEENGRGNFPPRFSGLQFPNYSSELNVNALELDDSALYLCASSPLRGRNTEAFFGQGTRLTVV.

This clone was recorded only once. The gene calls are TRBV18 and TRBJ2-5; no clear D. CDR1 and CDR2 from the germline V gene are KGHSH and LQKENI. CDR3 length equals 11 residues. Trimming cost V 6 bases and J 1 base, with 3 bases left between them. CDR3 loop: CASSLQETQYF. The CDR3 region has the DNA TGTGCCAGCTCCCTCCAAGAGACCCAGTACTTC.

V gene TRBV28 combines with J gene TRBJ1-2, with D possibly being TRBD1 (6 bases). Trimming pared 3 bases from V and 2 bases from J, leaving 10 bases between. CDR3 length: 14 residues. The germline CDR1 and CDR2 sequences are MDHEN and SYDVKM. Here the CDR3 DNA reads TGTGCCAGCAGTTTTTACGACAGGAACTATGGCTACACCTTC. Its protein is CASSFYDRNYGYTF.

This clone was observed a few times. V and J are TRBV7-2 and TRBJ1-2, with TRBD1 identical over 10 bases. The CDR3 is 15 amino acids. After removal of 5 bases from V and 7 bases from J, the junction contained 10 bases not matched to a gene. The germline V gene encodes CDR1 SGHTA and CDR2 FQGNSA. CDR3 DNA: TGTGCCAGCAGCCCGCGGGGACAGGGGAGGTCTGGCTACACCTTC. It codes for CASSPRGQGRSGYTF.

This sequence joins TRBV7-2 and TRBJ2-1, with 7 positions matching TRBD1. The V segment lost 4 bases and the J segment 9 bases; nucleotides outside the gene matches: 9. This CDR3 has 14 residues. Germline V gene lookup returns CDR1 SGHTA and CDR2 FQGNSA. The CDR3 sequence: CASSSQGNLGEQFF. In DNA, the CDR3 is TGTGCCAGCAGCTCACAGGGGAATTTGGGTGAGCAGTTCTTC. Full variable domain (rest looked up from reference TRBV7-2 and TRBJ2-1): GAGVSQSPSNKVTEKGKDVELRCDPISGHTALYWYRQSLGQGLEFLIYFQGNSAPDKSGLPSDRFSAERTGGSVSTLTIQRTQQEDSAVYLCASSSQGNLGEQFFGPGTRLTVL.

The V and J genes are TRBV28 and TRBJ2-4, with D maybe TRBD2 (6 bases). Trimming removed 8 bases from V and 6 bases from J, with 11 bases in between. In germline, CDR1 is MDHEN, CDR2 SYDVKM. CDR3 length: 12 residues. The CDR3 is CASAPRGNIQYF. The CDR3, as DNA: TGTGCCAGCGCTCCGCGGGGAAACATTCAGTACTTC.

The chain combines TRBV5-8 with TRBJ1-2, with D maybe TRBD1 (6 bases). This CDR3 comprises 14 residues. CDR1 and CDR2 (germline): SGHTS, YDEGEE. The V gene lost 4 bases and the J gene lost 6 bases, with 16 bases spanning the gap. As DNA, the CDR3 is TGTGCCAGCAGCCAGGATGGGGGCTGGAATGGCTACACCTTC. Its protein is CASSQDGGWNGYTF. The complete variable domain, with remaining parts taken from reference TRBV5-8 and TRBJ1-2, reads EAGVTQSPTHLIKTRGQQATLRCSPISGHTSVYWYQQALGLGLQFLLWYDEGEERNRGNFPPRFSGRQFPNYSSELNVNALELEDSALYLCASSQDGGWNGYTFGSGTRLTVV.

The chain carries TRBV7-2 and TRBJ2-1, with D perhaps TRBD1 (6 bases). The V end lost 6 bases, the J end lost 10 bases, and 10 bases lay between the germline ends. Germline values: CDR1 SGHTA, CDR2 FQGNSA. The CDR3 totals 11 residues. The CDR3 bases are TGTGCCAGCAGGACCGGGACAGAGCAGTTCTTC. Translated, it gives CASRTGTEQFF.

This clone was seen once. The V and J genes are TRBV18 and TRBJ2-3, with a weak D call TRBD2 (6 bases). Trimming took off 4 bases at V and 14 bases at J, with 19 bases between the two ends. This CDR3 is 13 amino acids long. Germline lookup yields CDR1 KGHSH and CDR2 LQKENI. The CDR3 spells CASSLSGREGLYF. CDR3 sequence (DNA): TGTGCCAGCTCACTATCCGGGAGAGAGGGACTGTATTTT. The full variable domain, rest sourced from reference TRBV18 and TRBJ2-3, is NAGVMQNPRHLVRRRGQEARLRCSPMKGHSHVYWYRQLPEEGLKFMVYLQKENIIDESGMPKERFSAEFPKEGPSILRIQQVVRGDSAAYFCASSLSGREGLYFGPGTRLTVL.

The chain combines TRBV6-6 with TRBJ2-2; D may be TRBD1 (6 bases). This CDR3 spans 14 amino acids. Germline CDR1 reads MNHNY; CDR2 reads SVGAGI (reference sequence). Trimming took off 1 base at V and 3 bases at J, with 6 bases between the two ends. CDR3 sequence reads: CASSYYRDTGELFF. CDR3 nucleotide sequence: TGTGCCAGCAGTTACTACAGGGACACCGGGGAGCTGTTTTTT.

The chain combines TRBV15 with TRBJ2-2; D is unresolved. In germline, CDR1 is LNHNV, CDR2 YYDKDF (reference sequence). The CDR3 covers 13 residues. V shed 0 bases and J shed 5 bases, with 4 bases lying between them. The DNA of the CDR3 is TGTGCCACCAGCAGAGATTATACCGGGGAGCTGTTTTTT. It codes for CATSRDYTGELFF.

The rearrangement links TRBV7-8 to TRBJ1-5, with D unclear. V lost 5 bases and J lost 9, with 14 bases in between. Germline V CDR1 and CDR2: SGHVS, FQNEAQ. The CDR3 loop spans 13 amino acids. The CDR3 coding sequence is TGTGCCAGCAGCCGGGTGAGCGGGCCGCCCCAGCATTTT. This translates into CASSRVSGPPQHF.

Only a few counts were recorded for this clone. The chain has TRBV23-1 and TRBJ2-3; possible D gene TRBD1, 7 bases. TRBV23-1 is classed as an ORF, of uncertain function. V was shortened by 0 bases and J by 1 base, with 23 bases between the two germline ends. There are 20 residues in the CDR3. The CDR3 loop is CASSQSPSRDRGTGTDTQYF. The CDR3 DNA reads as TGCGCCAGCAGTCAATCCCCCAGCCGCGACCGCGGGACAGGCACAGATACGCAGTATTTT.

The chain joins TRBV10-3 to TRBJ1-2; maybe TRBD1 (6 bases). Germline lookup yields CDR1 ENHRY and CDR2 SYGVKD. This CDR3 is built from 15 residues. Trimming stripped 3 bases from V and 2 bases from J, with 13 bases between. The CDR3 reads CAISDVTGKNYGYTF. The CDR3 nucleotides read TGTGCCATCAGTGATGTAACAGGGAAGAACTATGGCTACACCTTC.

The chain couples TRBV7-2 to TRBJ2-2; 9 bases match TRBD1. CDR1 is SGHTA and CDR2 is FQGNSA in the germline V gene. Germline trimming cut 5 bases from V and 9 bases from J; bases unmatched to any gene: 10. This CDR3 is 15 amino acids long. The CDR3 here is CASSPGTGRGRELFF. CDR3 in DNA: TGTGCCAGCAGCCCCGGGACAGGGAGGGGGCGGGAGCTGTTTTTT.

The chain combines TRBV5-4 with TRBJ2-2, with D perhaps TRBD1 (5 bases). Deletions cut 0 bases from V and 1 base from J, with 7 bases between. Germline V gene data show CDR1 as SGHNT and CDR2 as YYREEE (reference sequence). CDR3 length equals 15 residues. CDR3 region: CASSLVGQNTGELFF. The CDR3 coding sequence is TGTGCCAGCAGCTTGGTGGGGCAGAACACCGGGGAGCTGTTTTTT.